The next 22 T cell receptor beta chains were all read from a single sample in a study of OX40 agonist ivuxolimab in advanced cancers. Using immunoSEQ multiplex PCR, the repertoire was profiled, and TCRdb retains in-frame clones only, with some absent. Of roughly 20,000 clones in the sample, just under 85% were seen once. The specimen was CD4+ or CD8+ T cells sorted from blood, collected in a trial of the OX40 agonist ivuxolimab. Receptor source: an adult with an advanced solid tumor such as melanoma, head and neck, liver or kidney cancer.

The chain carries TRBV23-1 and TRBJ2-7; the D gene is possibly TRBD1 (5 bases). TRBV23-1 is treated as an ORF (open reading frame) with a function not yet certain. This CDR3 has 16 residues. V lost 4 bases to trimming and J lost 0 bases, with 16 bases between them. The CDR3, as DNA: TGCGCCAGCAGTCCGGTCCGCAGGGAAAGCTCCTACGAGCAGTACTTC. Translated: CASSPVRRESSYEQYF.

V and J are TRBV9 and TRBJ1-2, with 7 bases fitting TRBD1. The germline CDR1 and CDR2 sequences are SGDLS and YYNGEE. Trimming at V came to 3 bases and at J to 4 bases, leaving 6 bases not matched to a gene. The CDR3 runs to 14 residues. The CDR3 DNA follows: TGTGCCAGCAGCGGTGTCCGGGACAGCTATGGCTACACCTTC. Translated: CASSGVRDSYGYTF.

This clone was found a few times. The chain joins TRBV13 to TRBJ2-3; 11 bases line up with TRBD2. V lost 0 bases, J lost 6 bases, and 5 bases stayed unmatched. The CDR3 contains 16 residues. Per the germline V gene, CDR1 is PRHDT and CDR2 is FYEKMQ (reference sequence). The CDR3 DNA follows: TGTGCCAGCAGCTTAGGAGGGACTAGCGGTCCCGATACGCAGTATTTT. Encoded protein: CASSLGGTSGPDTQYF. The whole variable domain, filled in from reference TRBV13 and TRBJ2-3, reads AAGVIQSPRHLIKEKRETATLKCYPIPRHDTVYWYQQGPGQDPQFLISFYEKMQSDKGSIPDRFSAQQFSDYHSELNMSSLELGDSALYFCASSLGGTSGPDTQYFGPGTRLTVL.

V usage is TRBV7-8 and J usage is TRBJ2-7; TRBD1 is a possible D gene (6 bases). V was trimmed by 6 bases and J by 6 bases, leaving 21 bases between them. CDR1 SGHVS and CDR2 FQNEAQ come from the germline V gene. The length of the CDR3 is 15 residues. This CDR3 is CASSEGDGQMGEQYF. DNA for the CDR3: TGTGCCAGCAGTGAAGGAGACGGACAGATGGGCGAGCAGTACTTC.

This chain connects TRBV27 to TRBJ2-1; 10 positions agree with TRBD1. V trimming: 5 bases; J trimming: 8 bases; junction bases outside the gene matches: 3. CDR1 MNHEY and CDR2 SMNVEV come from the germline V gene (reference sequence). The CDR3 totals 13 residues. The CDR3 region is CASSPGTGDEQFF. The CDR3 nucleotides are TGTGCCAGCAGTCCGGGGACAGGGGATGAGCAGTTCTTC.

The V and J genes are TRBV4-2 and TRBJ1-2; D might be TRBD1 (6 bases). From germline, CDR1 is LGHNA and CDR2 YNFKEQ. This CDR3 has 15 amino acids. Deletions cut 5 bases from V and 4 bases from J, with 17 bases between. DNA of the CDR3: TGTGCCAGCAGCTTGGCCGACAGGCCCATCTATGGCTACACCTTC. It codes for CASSLADRPIYGYTF.

The chain uses TRBV9 and TRBJ2-1; D might be TRBD2 (5 bases). The CDR3 loop spans 15 amino acids. V lost 4 bases and J 0 bases, leaving 11 bases between the germline ends. Looked up from germline, CDR1 is SGDLS and CDR2 is YYNGEE. The CDR3: CASSLAGPSYNEQFF. In nucleotides, the CDR3 is TGTGCCAGCAGCCTAGCCGGCCCCTCCTACAATGAGCAGTTCTTC.

This chain uses TRBV6-5 with TRBJ2-7; the match to TRBD2 covers 7 bases. The J segment lost 3 bases and the V segment lost 2 bases, leaving 4 bases of the junction unmatched. The CDR3 is 14 residues long. Germline V gene lookup returns CDR1 MNHEY and CDR2 SVGAGI. The CDR3 protein is CASSYGTGGYEQYF. The CDR3 bases are TGTGCCAGCAGTTACGGGACGGGAGGCTACGAGCAGTACTTC.

In DNA form, the CDR3 reads TGTGCCAGCAGCTCCCGGTTTAGCGGCTTCAATGAGCAGTTCTTC. It codes for CASSSRFSGFNEQFF. This chain links TRBV7-9 with TRBJ2-1; tentative D call: TRBD2 (6 bases). Germline V gives CDR1 SEHNR, CDR2 FQNEAQ (reference sequence). The CDR3 has 15 residues. Trimming removed 4 bases from V and 6 bases from J, with 16 bases in between.

This clone was recorded a few times. The chain carries TRBV11-1 and TRBJ1-1; D remains unclear. Per germline, CDR1 SGHAT and CDR2 FQDESV (reference sequence). The CDR3 loop spans 13 amino acids. V was cut by 1 base and J by 7 bases, with 10 bases left in between. The CDR3 sequence: CASSLERGYEAFF. The CDR3 nucleotides are TGTGCCAGCAGCTTAGAGAGAGGGTATGAAGCTTTCTTT.

This clone was seen only a few times. This chain uses TRBV2 with TRBJ2-1, with a tentative D call TRBD1 (6 bases). Trimming removed 4 bases from V and 8 bases from J, with 15 bases in between. CDR3 length: 14 residues. The germline gives CDR1 SNHLY, CDR2 FYNNEI. The CDR3 sequence is CASSGHGTLDEQFF. CDR3 DNA: TGTGCCAGCAGTGGTCACGGGACATTAGATGAGCAGTTCTTC.

A few counts support this clone. The V gene is TRBV11-3, the J gene TRBJ2-1; D may be TRBD2 (5 bases). Trimming took 0 bases from V and 8 from J, leaving 11 bases between them. CDR1 SGHNT and CDR2 YENEEA come from the germline V gene. CDR3 length equals 14 residues. CDR3: CASSLEPGSDEQFF. The CDR3 DNA reads as TGTGCCAGCAGCTTAGAACCCGGTAGCGATGAGCAGTTCTTC.

This clone was counted a few times. This chain links TRBV5-5 with TRBJ1-2; 7 nucleotides line up with TRBD1. CDR1 is SGHKS, CDR2 YYEKEE, per germline (reference sequence). This CDR3 has 18 residues. Trimming took 1 base from V and 4 from J; bases not matched to a gene: 16. CDR3 sequence: CASSLFGDSQANVYGYTF. The CDR3 bases are TGTGCCAGCAGCTTGTTTGGGGACAGCCAGGCCAACGTCTATGGCTACACCTTC. Combining the CDR3 with reference TRBV5-5 and TRBJ1-2 gives the whole variable domain DAGVTQSPTHLIKTRGQQVTLRCSPISGHKSVSWYQQVLGQGPQFIFQYYEKEERGRGNFPDRFSARQFPNYSSELNVNALLLGDSALYLCASSLFGDSQANVYGYTFGSGTRLTVV.

This chain joins TRBV29-1 and TRBJ2-7; no reliable D call. The CDR3 consists of 13 residues. Trimming took off 4 bases at V and 3 bases at J, with 13 bases between the two ends. CDR1 and CDR2 from the germline V gene are SQVTM and ANQGSEA. Here the CDR3 DNA reads TGCAGCGTTGTGGCAGAAGAAAACTACGAGCAGTACTTC. It codes for CSVVAEENYEQYF.

The table lists this clone with a count of one. A read error may produce the germline difference seen at one junction end. The genes are TRBV6-6 and TRBJ2-1, with D unclear. The CDR3 has 14 amino acids. Per germline, CDR1 MNHNY and CDR2 SVGAGI (reference sequence). Written as DNA, the CDR3 is TGTGCCAGCAGTAACTCCCGTAGGTACAATGAGCAGTTCTTC. It codes for CASSNSRRYNEQFF.

This sequence joins TRBV6-4 and TRBJ2-1; 10 bases align to TRBD2. The CDR3 consists of 16 residues. V lost 5 bases to trimming and J lost 4 bases; unmatched junction nucleotides: 8. From germline, CDR1 is MRHNA and CDR2 SNTAGT. The CDR3 DNA is TGTGCCAGCAGTACTTCTAGCGGGAGTGGATACAATGAGCAGTTCTTC. This sequence encodes CASSTSSGSGYNEQFF.

The chain carries TRBV6-1 and TRBJ2-5; D gene ambiguous. CDR3 length equals 14 residues. The V end was cut by 6 bases, the J end by 1 base, with 12 bases between. The germline gives CDR1 MNHNS, CDR2 SASEGT. CDR3 DNA: TGTGCCAGCAGCGACATAGGGTTCCAAGAGACCCAGTACTTC. Encoded protein: CASSDIGFQETQYF.

V gene TRBV15 combines with J gene TRBJ2-1; perhaps TRBD2 as D (5 bases). Germline CDR1 LNHNV, CDR2 YYDKDF (reference sequence). The V end lost 3 bases, the J end lost 7 bases, and 7 bases lay between the germline ends. The length of the CDR3 is 12 residues. The CDR3 is CATSSAGNEQFF. In nucleotides, the CDR3 is TGTGCCACCAGCAGCGCGGGTAATGAGCAGTTCTTC.

In its sample, this clone was seen a few times. This chain uses TRBV29-1 with TRBJ1-1, with D perhaps matching TRBD1 (5 bases). The CDR3 is 11 residues long. Germline V gene lookup returns CDR1 SQVTM and CDR2 ANQGSEA. The V end was cut by 6 bases, the J end by 6 bases, with 11 bases between. CDR3 loop: CSVIQAPEAFF. The CDR3 DNA reads TGCAGCGTAATACAGGCGCCTGAAGCTTTCTTT.

As regards this clone: The junction does not match germline at one end; this may be a read error. The chain is built from TRBV4-1 and TRBJ2-7; D not resolved. The germline CDR1 and CDR2 sequences are MGHRA and YSYEKL. There are 15 residues in the CDR3. The CDR3 nucleotides are TGCGCCGGCAGCCAAGATGGCTGGGAAGACTACGAGCAGTACTTC. Its protein product is CAGSQDGWEDYEQYF.

There are a few counts of this clone. The chain employs TRBV9 and TRBJ1-4, with a weak D call TRBD1 (5 bases). The CDR3 is made up of 14 amino acids. V lost 3 bases, J lost 0 bases, and 6 bases lay in between. The germline V gene has CDR1 SGDLS and CDR2 YYNGEE. For the CDR3, the DNA is TGTGCCAGCAGCGAAGGGGCAACTAATGAAAAACTGTTTTTT. This gives the protein CASSEGATNEKLFF.

This sequence joins TRBV5-6 and TRBJ2-1, with 10 bases fitting TRBD2. Germline CDR1 is SGHDT and CDR2 is YYEEEE. This CDR3 has 15 residues. Trimming removed 4 bases from V and 2 bases from J; junction bases left unmatched: 3. The CDR3 is CASSRSGRTYNEQFF. For the CDR3, the DNA is TGTGCCAGCAGCCGTAGCGGGAGGACCTACAATGAGCAGTTCTTC.